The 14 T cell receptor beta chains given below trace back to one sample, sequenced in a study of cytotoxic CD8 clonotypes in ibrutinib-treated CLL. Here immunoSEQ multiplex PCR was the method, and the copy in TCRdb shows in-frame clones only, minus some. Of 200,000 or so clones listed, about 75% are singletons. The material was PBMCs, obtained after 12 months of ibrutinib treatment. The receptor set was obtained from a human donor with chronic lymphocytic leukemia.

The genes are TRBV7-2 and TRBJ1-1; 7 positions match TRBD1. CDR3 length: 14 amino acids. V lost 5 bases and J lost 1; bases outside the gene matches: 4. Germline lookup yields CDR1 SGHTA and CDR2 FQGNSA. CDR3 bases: TGTGCCAGCAGCCGACGGACAGGGAACACTGAAGCTTTCTTT. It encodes CASSRRTGNTEAFF.

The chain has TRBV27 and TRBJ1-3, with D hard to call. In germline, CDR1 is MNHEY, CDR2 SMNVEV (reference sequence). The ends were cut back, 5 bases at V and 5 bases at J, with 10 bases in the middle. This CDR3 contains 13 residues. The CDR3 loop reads CASSTPGRNTIYF. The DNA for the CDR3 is TGTGCCAGCAGTACCCCGGGCCGAAACACCATATATTTT.

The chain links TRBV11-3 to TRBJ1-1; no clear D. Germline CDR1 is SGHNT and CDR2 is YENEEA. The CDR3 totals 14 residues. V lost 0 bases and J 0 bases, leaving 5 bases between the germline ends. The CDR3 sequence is CASSLDQVNTEAFF. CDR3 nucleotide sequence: TGTGCCAGCAGCTTAGATCAAGTGAACACTGAAGCTTTCTTT. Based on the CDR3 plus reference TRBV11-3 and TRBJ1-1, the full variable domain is EAGVVQSPRYKIIEKKQPVAFWCNPISGHNTLYWYLQNLGQGPELLIRYENEEAVDDSQLPKDRFSAERLKGVDSTLKIQPAELGDSAVYLCASSLDQVNTEAFFGQGTRLTVV.

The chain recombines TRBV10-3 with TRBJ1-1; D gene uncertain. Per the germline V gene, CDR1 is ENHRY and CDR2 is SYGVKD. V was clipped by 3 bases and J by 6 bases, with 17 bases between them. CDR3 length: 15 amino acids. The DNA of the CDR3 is TGTGCCATCAGTGATATTGGGTGGTTGTCCTCTGAAGCTTTCTTT. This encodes CAISDIGWLSSEAFF.

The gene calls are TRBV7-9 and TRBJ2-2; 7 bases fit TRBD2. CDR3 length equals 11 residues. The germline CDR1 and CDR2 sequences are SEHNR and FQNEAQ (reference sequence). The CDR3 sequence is CGAGNTGELFF. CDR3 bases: TGTGGAGCGGGAAACACCGGGGAGCTGTTTTTT.

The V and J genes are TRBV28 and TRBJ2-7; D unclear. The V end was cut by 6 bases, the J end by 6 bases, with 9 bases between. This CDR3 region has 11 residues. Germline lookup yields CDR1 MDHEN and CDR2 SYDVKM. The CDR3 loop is CASSTRSEQYF. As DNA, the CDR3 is TGTGCCAGCAGCACCCGGAGCGAGCAGTACTTC.

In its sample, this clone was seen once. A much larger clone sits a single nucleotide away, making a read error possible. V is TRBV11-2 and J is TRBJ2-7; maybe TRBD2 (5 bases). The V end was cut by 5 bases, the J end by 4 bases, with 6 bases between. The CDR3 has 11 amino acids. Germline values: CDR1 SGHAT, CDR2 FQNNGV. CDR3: CASSRGYEQYF. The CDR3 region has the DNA TGTGCCAGCAGCCGAGGGTACGAGCAGTACTTC.

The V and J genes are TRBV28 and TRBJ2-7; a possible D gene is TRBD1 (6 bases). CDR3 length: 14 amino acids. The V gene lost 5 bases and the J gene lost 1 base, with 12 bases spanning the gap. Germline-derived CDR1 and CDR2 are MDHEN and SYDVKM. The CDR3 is CASSPGDKSYEQYF. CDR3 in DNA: TGTGCCAGCAGTCCAGGGGACAAATCCTACGAGCAGTACTTC.

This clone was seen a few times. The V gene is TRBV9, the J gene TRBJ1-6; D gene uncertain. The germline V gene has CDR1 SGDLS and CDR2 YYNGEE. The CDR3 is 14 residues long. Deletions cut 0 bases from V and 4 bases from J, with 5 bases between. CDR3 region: CASSVVEYNSPLHF. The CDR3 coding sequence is TGTGCCAGCAGCGTAGTGGAGTATAATTCACCCCTCCACTTT.

CDR3 loop: CASSPWGTDYEQYF. The CDR3 bases are TGTGCCAGCAGCCCTTGGGGGACAGACTACGAGCAGTACTTC. The chain uses TRBV5-5 and TRBJ2-7, with TRBD1 matching over 7 bases. Germline values: CDR1 SGHKS, CDR2 YYEKEE (reference sequence). The CDR3 totals 14 residues. The V gene end was trimmed by 4 bases and the J gene end by 3 bases; junction bases not matched to a gene: 7.

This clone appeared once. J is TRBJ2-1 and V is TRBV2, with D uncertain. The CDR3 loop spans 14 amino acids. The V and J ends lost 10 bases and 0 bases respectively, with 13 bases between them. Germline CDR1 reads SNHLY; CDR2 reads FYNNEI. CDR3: CAIQTDLSYNEQFF. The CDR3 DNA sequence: TGTGCCATCCAGACTGACCTCTCCTACAATGAGCAGTTCTTC.

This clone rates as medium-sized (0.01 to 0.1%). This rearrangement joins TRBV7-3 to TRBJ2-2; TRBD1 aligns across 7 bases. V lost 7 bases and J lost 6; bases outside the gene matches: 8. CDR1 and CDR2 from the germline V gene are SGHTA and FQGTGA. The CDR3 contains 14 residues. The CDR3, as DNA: TGTGCCAGCACCCCGGGACAGCCAGCCGGGGAGCTGTTTTTT. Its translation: CASTPGQPAGELFF. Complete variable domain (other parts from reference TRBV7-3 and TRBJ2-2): GAGVSQTPSNKVTEKGKYVELRCDPISGHTALYWYRQSLGQGPEFLIYFQGTGAADDSGLPNDRFFAVRPEGSVSTLKIQRTERGDSAVYLCASTPGQPAGELFFGEGSRLTVL.

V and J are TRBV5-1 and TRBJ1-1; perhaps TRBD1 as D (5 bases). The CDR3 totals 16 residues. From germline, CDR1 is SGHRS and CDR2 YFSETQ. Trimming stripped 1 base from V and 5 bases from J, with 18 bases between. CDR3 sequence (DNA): TGCGCCAGCAGCTTGAGCAGGGTAGGGGTTGAGACTGAAGCTTTCTTT. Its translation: CASSLSRVGVETEAFF.

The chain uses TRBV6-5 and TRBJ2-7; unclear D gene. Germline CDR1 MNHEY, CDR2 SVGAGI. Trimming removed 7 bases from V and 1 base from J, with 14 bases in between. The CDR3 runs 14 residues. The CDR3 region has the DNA TGTGCCAGCACAATGGGGTCCCGGTCCTACGAGCAGTACTTC. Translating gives CASTMGSRSYEQYF.